Each of the 19 T cell receptor beta chains below was sequenced from the same sample in a study of blood T cell repertoires in COVID-19. TCRdb's table, derived via immunoSEQ multiplex PCR, lists solely in-frame clones and lacks some. The sample has tens of thousands of clones; around 85% are singletons. The sample comprised peripheral blood. The receptors were sampled from a man aged 25-45 years with acute or convalescent COVID-19.

This clone was detected once. The V and J genes are TRBV7-3 and TRBJ2-6; 10 bases align to TRBD2. CDR3 length: 16 residues. V shed 5 bases, J shed 3 bases, and the junction held 4 bases outside the gene matches. Germline CDR1 is SGHTA and CDR2 is FQGTGA. The CDR3 protein is CASSGIAGGGANVLTF. DNA of the CDR3: TGTGCCAGCAGCGGCATAGCGGGAGGTGGGGCCAACGTCCTGACTTTC.

The V gene is TRBV6-5, the J gene TRBJ1-1; TRBD1 matches 8 bases. CDR1 and CDR2 from the germline V gene are MNHEY and SVGAGI. The CDR3 extends over 14 amino acids. V gave up 5 bases and J gave up 2 bases; unmatched junction bases: 4. The CDR3 region is CASSKTGDNTEAFF. In nucleotides, the CDR3 is TGTGCCAGCAGTAAGACAGGGGATAACACTGAAGCTTTCTTT.

CDR3 nucleotide sequence: TGTGCCAGCAGTCAGGGTCACCACCCCCCCGTCTACGAGCAGTACTTC. Its translation: CASSQGHHPPVYEQYF. The chain joins TRBV7-3 to TRBJ2-7, with D maybe TRBD1 (5 bases). The V and J ends lost 6 bases and 3 bases respectively, with 21 bases between them. The germline V gene encodes CDR1 SGHTA and CDR2 FQGTGA. This CDR3 has 16 residues.

The V and J genes are TRBV25-1 and TRBJ1-2, with no clear D. With 11 bases removed from V and 8 bases from J, the gap between germline ends came to 15 bases. Germline V gene sequence: CDR1 MGHDK, CDR2 SYGVNS. CDR3 length equals 11 residues. This CDR3 is CAYGGWEGYTF. The DNA for the CDR3 is TGTGCCTACGGTGGGTGGGAGGGCTACACCTTC.

This chain links TRBV19 with TRBJ1-4, with unresolved D. Trimming stripped 7 bases from V and 0 bases from J, with 15 bases between. This CDR3 comprises 16 residues. Germline CDR1 and CDR2: LNHDA and SQIVND (reference sequence). CDR3: CASKRGPRATNEKLFF. CDR3 sequence (DNA): TGTGCCAGTAAGCGCGGCCCCCGGGCAACTAATGAAAAACTGTTTTTT.

The gene calls are TRBV6-5 and TRBJ2-5; the D gene is possibly TRBD2 (5 bases). CDR1 and CDR2 (germline): MNHEY, SVGAGI. The CDR3 totals 13 residues. Trimming took off 8 bases at V and 3 bases at J, with 13 bases between the two ends. CDR3 residues: CASEERTEETQYF. DNA for the CDR3: TGTGCCAGCGAGGAGCGGACCGAAGAGACCCAGTACTTC.

The genes are TRBV19 and TRBJ1-2, with D possibly being TRBD1 (5 bases). The CDR3 has 11 amino acids. CDR1 LNHDA and CDR2 SQIVND come from the germline V gene (reference sequence). V shed 5 bases and J shed 5 bases, with 6 bases lying between them. DNA of the CDR3: TGTGCCAGTAGTGCAGGGTATGGCTACACCTTC. The encoded protein is CASSAGYGYTF.

The chain is built from TRBV11-2 and TRBJ2-7; weak D call: TRBD1 (6 bases). Germline CDR1 is SGHAT and CDR2 is FQNNGV. The CDR3 extends over 11 amino acids. V lost 5 bases, J lost 6 bases, and 8 bases lay in between. The CDR3 here is CASSPRGEQYF. The CDR3 nucleotides read TGTGCCAGCAGCCCCAGGGGCGAGCAGTACTTC.

V and J are TRBV2 and TRBJ1-5; the D gene is possibly TRBD1 (6 bases). CDR1 and CDR2 from the germline V gene are SNHLY and FYNNEI. The CDR3 is 12 residues long. Trimming shortened V by 3 bases and J by 7 bases, and 7 bases separated the two germline ends. The CDR3 here is CASSDQGQPQHF. The CDR3 DNA reads as TGTGCCAGCAGTGATCAGGGGCAGCCCCAGCATTTT.

The gene calls are TRBV7-3 and TRBJ2-3; D perhaps matches TRBD2 (5 bases). Between the trimmed V and J ends, which lost 5 bases and 2 bases, there was a span of 17 bases. The CDR3 runs to 16 residues. CDR1 is SGHTA and CDR2 is FQGTGA in the germline V gene. The CDR3 spells CASSGSGNELTDTQYF. CDR3 DNA: TGTGCCAGCAGCGGGAGCGGTAATGAACTCACAGATACGCAGTATTTT.

The chain is built from TRBV7-9 and TRBJ1-2; 7 nucleotides align to TRBD1. Germline CDR1 reads SEHNR; CDR2 reads FQNEAQ (reference sequence). V was pared by 2 bases and J by 2 bases, with 2 bases of the junction left unmatched. The CDR3 is made up of 14 amino acids. Written as DNA, the CDR3 is TGTGCCAGCAGCTTAACAGGGGACAACTATGGCTACACCTTC. Encoded protein: CASSLTGDNYGYTF.

V usage is TRBV6-5 and J usage is TRBJ1-2, with D possibly being TRBD1 (6 bases). CDR3 size: 14 residues. Trimming shortened V by 5 bases and J by 2 bases, and 12 bases separated the two germline ends. Germline V gene sequence: CDR1 MNHEY, CDR2 SVGAGI. The CDR3 DNA reads as TGTGCCAGCAGTCCCTCCGGACAGAACTATGGCTACACCTTC. Its protein is CASSPSGQNYGYTF.

V gene TRBV5-4 combines with J gene TRBJ1-3; possibly TRBD1 for D (6 bases). The CDR3 consists of 14 residues. Germline values: CDR1 SGHNT, CDR2 YYREEE (reference sequence). V was clipped by 5 bases and J by 0 bases, with 9 bases between them. CDR3 DNA: TGTGCCAGCAGACAACAGGGCTCTGGAAACACCATATATTTT. Translation gives CASRQQGSGNTIYF.

The J gene is TRBJ2-1, the V gene TRBV7-9, with TRBD2 as a possible D gene (7 bases). The CDR3 has 15 residues. CDR1 and CDR2 (germline): SEHNR, FQNEAQ (reference sequence). V was clipped by 1 base and J by 6 bases, with 13 bases between them. CDR3 bases: TGTGCCAGCAGCTTAGGGACGGGGGGCATCAATGAGCAGTTCTTC. Translated: CASSLGTGGINEQFF. The variable domain in full, completed from reference TRBV7-9 and TRBJ2-1, reads DTGVSQNPRHKITKRGQNVTFRCDPISEHNRLYWYRQTLGQGPEFLTYFQNEAQLEKSRLLSDRFSAERPKGSFSTLEIQRTEQGDSAMYLCASSLGTGGINEQFFGPGTRLTVL.

This chain links TRBV5-1 with TRBJ1-1; the D gene is possibly TRBD1 (6 bases). The length of the CDR3 is 14 residues. Germline V CDR1 and CDR2: SGHRS, YFSETQ. V was cut by 0 bases and J by 5 bases, with 11 bases left in between. CDR3 coding DNA: TGCGCCAGCAGCTTGGATACAGGGCGTACTGAAGCTTTCTTT. It yields the protein CASSLDTGRTEAFF.

This chain uses TRBV6-5 with TRBJ1-1; TRBD1 is a possible D gene (5 bases). The ends were cut back, 2 bases at V and 4 bases at J, with 11 bases in the middle. Germline V gene sequence: CDR1 MNHEY, CDR2 SVGAGI. This CDR3 has 14 amino acids. CDR3 region: CASSYGGVGTEAFF. The CDR3 nucleotides read TGTGCCAGCAGTTACGGGGGGGTCGGCACTGAAGCTTTCTTT.

V is TRBV28 and J is TRBJ1-2; perhaps TRBD1 as D (5 bases). CDR1 and CDR2 (germline): MDHEN, SYDVKM. V lost 3 bases and J lost 6, with 11 bases in between. This CDR3 has 13 residues. The chain's CDR3 is CASSFRAGNGYTF. In DNA form, the CDR3 reads TGTGCCAGCAGTTTTAGGGCAGGGAATGGCTACACCTTC.

The V and J genes are TRBV5-1 and TRBJ1-5; 12 positions agree with TRBD1. V lost 4 bases and J lost 5; bases outside the gene matches: 4. This CDR3 spans 15 amino acids. The germline V gene encodes CDR1 SGHRS and CDR2 YFSETQ. CDR3 DNA sequence: TGCGCCAGCAGCCTGGGGACAGGGGGCGATCAGCCCCAGCATTTT. Amino acids: CASSLGTGGDQPQHF.

V is TRBV5-1 and J is TRBJ2-1; 7 nucleotides match TRBD1. J was trimmed by 0 bases and V by 8 bases; bases with no gene match: 17. The CDR3 is 18 amino acids. Germline lookup yields CDR1 SGHRS and CDR2 YFSETQ. The DNA of the CDR3 is TGCGCCAGTCTAGCCGGGACAGCTGTACCCTTCTCCTACAATGAGCAGTTCTTC. It codes for CASLAGTAVPFSYNEQFF.